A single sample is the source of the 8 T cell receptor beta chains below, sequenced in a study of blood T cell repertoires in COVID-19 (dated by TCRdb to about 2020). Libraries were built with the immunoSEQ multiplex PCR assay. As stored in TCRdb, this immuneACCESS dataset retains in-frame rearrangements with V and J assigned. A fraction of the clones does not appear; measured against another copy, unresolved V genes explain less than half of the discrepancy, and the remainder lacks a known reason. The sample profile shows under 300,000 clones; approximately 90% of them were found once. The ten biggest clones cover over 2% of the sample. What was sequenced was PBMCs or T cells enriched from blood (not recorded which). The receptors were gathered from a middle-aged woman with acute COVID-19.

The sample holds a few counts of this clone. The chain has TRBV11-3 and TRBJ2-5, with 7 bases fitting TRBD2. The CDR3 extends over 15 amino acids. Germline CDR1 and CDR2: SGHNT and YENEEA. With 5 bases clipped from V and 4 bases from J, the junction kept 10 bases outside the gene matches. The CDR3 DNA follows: TGTGCCAGCAGCCGCGGACTAGAGATGGGAGAGACCCAGTACTTC. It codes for CASSRGLEMGETQYF.

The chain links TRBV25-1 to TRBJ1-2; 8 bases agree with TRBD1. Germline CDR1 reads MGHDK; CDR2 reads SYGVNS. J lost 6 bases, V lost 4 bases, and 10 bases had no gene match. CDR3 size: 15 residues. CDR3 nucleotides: TGTGCCAGCAGTGCCTCAGGGGGCGCGTCCGATGGCTACACCTTC. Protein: CASSASGGASDGYTF.

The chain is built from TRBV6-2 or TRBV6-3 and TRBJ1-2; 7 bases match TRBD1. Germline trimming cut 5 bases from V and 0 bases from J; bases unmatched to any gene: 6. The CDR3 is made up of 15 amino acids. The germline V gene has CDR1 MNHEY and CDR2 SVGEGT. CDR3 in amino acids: CASSTWDSSNYGYTF. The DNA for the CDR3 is TGTGCCAGCAGTACATGGGACAGCTCTAACTATGGCTACACCTTC.

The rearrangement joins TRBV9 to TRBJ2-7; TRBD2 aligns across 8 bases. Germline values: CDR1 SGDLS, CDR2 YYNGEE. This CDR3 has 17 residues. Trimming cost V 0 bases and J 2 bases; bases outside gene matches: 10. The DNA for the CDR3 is TGTGCCAGCAGCGTAGGGTCTCAAGCGGGAGCGCCCTACGAGCAGTACTTC. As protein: CASSVGSQAGAPYEQYF. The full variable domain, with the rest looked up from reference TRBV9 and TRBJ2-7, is DSGVTQTPKHLITATGQRVTLRCSPRSGDLSVYWYQQSLDQGLQFLIQYYNGEERAKGNILERFSAQQFPDLHSELNLSSLELGDSALYFCASSVGSQAGAPYEQYFGPGTRLTVT.

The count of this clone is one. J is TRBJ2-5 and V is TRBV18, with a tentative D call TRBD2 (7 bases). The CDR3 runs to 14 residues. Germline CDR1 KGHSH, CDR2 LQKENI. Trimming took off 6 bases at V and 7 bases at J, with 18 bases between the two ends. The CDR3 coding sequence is TGTGCCAGCTCCGGCGGGGGCCCTTTGGTGACCCAGTACTTC. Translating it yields CASSGGGPLVTQYF.

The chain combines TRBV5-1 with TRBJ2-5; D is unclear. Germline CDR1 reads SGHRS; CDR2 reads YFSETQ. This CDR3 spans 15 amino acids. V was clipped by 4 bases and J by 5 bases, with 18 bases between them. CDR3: CASSPLDTSLETQYF. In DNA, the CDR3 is TGCGCCAGCAGCCCCTTAGACACTTCTCTCGAGACCCAGTACTTC.

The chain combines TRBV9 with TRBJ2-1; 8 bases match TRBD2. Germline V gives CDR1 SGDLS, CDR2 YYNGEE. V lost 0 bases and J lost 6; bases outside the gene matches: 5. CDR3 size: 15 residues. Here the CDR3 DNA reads TGTGCCAGCAGCGTAGGTAGCGGGGTTTTCAATGAGCAGTTCTTC. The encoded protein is CASSVGSGVFNEQFF.

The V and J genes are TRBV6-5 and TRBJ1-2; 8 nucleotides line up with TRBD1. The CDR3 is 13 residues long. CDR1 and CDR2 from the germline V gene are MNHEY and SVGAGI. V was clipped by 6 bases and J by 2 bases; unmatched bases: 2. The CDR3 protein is CASSRDRNYGYTF. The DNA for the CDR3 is TGTGCCAGCAGCAGGGACAGGAACTATGGCTACACCTTC.